This record looks at one TCR beta chain sequence and its context. Its antigen is as yet unknown. After 5'RACE with constant-segment primers, TCR alpha and TCR beta cDNA libraries carrying sample barcodes and UMIs were obtained. TCRdb re-called the 5' RACE reads through MiXCR, storing one row per CDR3 protein. The sample consists of a few hundred thousand distinct CDR3 sequences, about 16% of them appearing once. The sample originates from a study of T-cell memory formation after mild COVID-19. Background on the study: Most TCR clusters belonged to a single donor.

Study results and caveats: Several responding clones turned up in pre-infection memory, indicating that cross-reactive memory may have taken part.

Trimming at V came to 3 bases and at J to 7 bases, leaving 5 bases not matched to a gene. Germline values: CDR1 SGHTA, CDR2 FQGNSA. CDR3 length equals 14 residues. V and J are TRBV7-2 and TRBJ1-2, with TRBD1 matching over 10 bases. Material: PBMCs or a T cell subset sorted from them (not recorded which). This receptor was identified in a man between 18 and 29 years old who had mild COVID-19 (a few samples of this study predate the infection). Cell type and time point are not known. This CDR3 is CASSLDRGSFGYTF. In DNA form, the CDR3 reads TGTGCCAGCAGCTTGGACAGGGGGTCGTTTGGCTACACCTTC.